These 26 T cell receptor beta chains came from one sample sequenced in a study of radiotherapy plus CTLA-4 blockade in lung cancer listed by TCRdb under 2018. The library relied on the immunoSEQ multiplex PCR assay. Entries here come from immuneACCESS through TCRdb and include only in-frame sequences with V and J called. Some clones fail to appear in such tables; in the studies checked, an unresolved V gene covers under half of the shortfall, and the cause of the remainder is unknown. The sample table lists some 80,000 clones, about 84% of them with a count of one. The ten largest clones capture roughly 0.87% of the sample. Sequenced material: peripheral blood, taken from a patient treated with radiotherapy plus ipilimumab. All receptors come from a human donor with non-small cell lung cancer who had stable disease on radiotherapy plus ipilimumab.

The chain has TRBV7-9 and TRBJ1-4, with TRBD1 as a possible D gene (5 bases). From germline, CDR1 is SEHNR and CDR2 FQNEAQ (reference sequence). The CDR3 sequence is 11 residues long. The V and J ends lost 1 base and 13 bases respectively, with 7 bases between them. CDR3 in DNA: TGTGCCAGCAGCTTAGGGCAGGGACTGTTTTTT. Its translation is CASSLGQGLFF.

V is TRBV27 and J is TRBJ1-1, with 7 bases identical to TRBD1. The CDR3 loop spans 14 amino acids. J was trimmed by 6 bases and V by 5 bases; bases with no gene match: 9. Germline CDR1 and CDR2: MNHEY and SMNVEV (reference sequence). This chain's CDR3 is CASSQGQNKAEAFF. DNA for the CDR3: TGTGCCAGCAGTCAGGGACAGAACAAAGCTGAAGCTTTCTTT.

J is TRBJ2-7 and V is TRBV30, with TRBD2 matching 12 bases. Germline assignment: CDR1 GTSNPN and CDR2 SVGIG (reference sequence). Trimming took 3 bases from V and 5 from J; bases not matched to a gene: 8. The CDR3 totals 15 residues. CDR3: CAWRTSGRGRHEQYF. DNA of the CDR3: TGTGCCTGGAGGACTAGCGGGAGAGGTCGCCACGAGCAGTACTTC.

This sequence joins TRBV6-5 and TRBJ2-2; 8 bases align to TRBD2. Germline V gene data show CDR1 as MNHEY and CDR2 as SVGAGI. V gave up 6 bases and J gave up 2 bases; unmatched junction bases: 5. This CDR3 has 15 residues. As DNA, the CDR3 is TGTGCCAGCAGAACTAGCGGCGTTAACACCGGGGAGCTGTTTTTT. Its protein product is CASRTSGVNTGELFF.

The chain is built from TRBV6-5 and TRBJ2-7, with TRBD1 identical over 7 bases. The CDR3 length is 12 residues. Per germline, CDR1 MNHEY and CDR2 SVGAGI. V was clipped by 5 bases and J by 3 bases; unmatched bases: 1. The CDR3 is CASSDRDYEQYF. CDR3 bases: TGTGCCAGCAGTGACAGGGACTACGAGCAGTACTTC.

The chain links TRBV6-6 to TRBJ2-7; 7 bases are shared with TRBD2. This CDR3 has 14 amino acids. With V trimmed by 2 bases and J by 6 bases, 7 bases remained unmatched. Germline V CDR1 and CDR2: MNHNY, SVGAGI (reference sequence). For the CDR3, the DNA is TGTGCCAGCAGTTACGGACTAGATCATCGCGAGCAGTACTTC. Translation gives CASSYGLDHREQYF.

The V call is TRBV5-1, the J call TRBJ1-6; tentative D call: TRBD1 (5 bases). Germline values: CDR1 SGHRS, CDR2 YFSETQ. V was shortened by 7 bases and J by 7 bases, with 15 bases between the two germline ends. The CDR3 covers 14 residues. CDR3 in amino acids: CASSTGGFNSPLHF. The CDR3 DNA is TGCGCCAGCTCCACGGGGGGGTTCAATTCACCCCTCCACTTT.

The chain has TRBV7-9 and TRBJ2-3; the match to TRBD2 covers 7 bases. Germline CDR1 reads SEHNR; CDR2 reads FQNEAQ (reference sequence). J lost 5 bases, V lost 1 base, and 12 bases had no gene match. The CDR3 length is 17 residues. The CDR3 DNA is TGTGCCAGCAGCTTAGGTCCCAGCGGGGAGGACCAAGATACGCAGTATTTT. This translates into CASSLGPSGEDQDTQYF.

CDR3 bases: TGCGCCAGCAGCTTGGACCCCGGGAGGCCTAACGAGCAGTACTTC. Its translation: CASSLDPGRPNEQYF. This sequence joins TRBV5-1 and TRBJ2-7, with 7 bases matching TRBD2. V lost 0 bases to trimming and J lost 5 bases; unmatched junction nucleotides: 8. The CDR3 totals 15 residues. CDR1 SGHRS and CDR2 YFSETQ come from the germline V gene.

This chain joins TRBV5-1 and TRBJ2-5; a weak D match, TRBD1 (6 bases). V dropped 0 bases and J dropped 5 bases, with 11 bases sitting between them. The CDR3 covers 14 residues. Germline CDR1 is SGHRS and CDR2 is YFSETQ. The CDR3 bases are TGCGCCAGCAGCTTGGGGTCTAGGGGGGAGACCCAGTACTTC. This sequence encodes CASSLGSRGETQYF.

The chain is built from TRBV11-1 and TRBJ2-2, with unresolved D. V was cut by 5 bases and J by 5 bases, with 9 bases left in between. CDR1 is SGHAT, CDR2 FQDESV, per germline (reference sequence). CDR3 length: 13 amino acids. This CDR3 reads CASSRRSTGELFF. Here the CDR3 DNA reads TGTGCCAGCAGCCGTAGATCGACCGGGGAGCTGTTTTTT.

The chain joins TRBV28 to TRBJ2-7; D unresolved. Trimming shortened V by 6 bases and J by 7 bases, and 16 bases separated the two germline ends. There are 13 residues in the CDR3. CDR1 is MDHEN and CDR2 is SYDVKM in the germline V gene. CDR3 in amino acids: CASSSTVGREQYF. DNA for the CDR3: TGTGCCAGCAGCTCCACCGTCGGGCGGGAGCAGTACTTC.

The table lists this clone with a few counts. The CDR3 is CASWPTQGNTEAFF. CDR3 sequence (DNA): TGTGCCAGCTGGCCAACACAGGGAAACACTGAAGCTTTCTTT. V is TRBV28 and J is TRBJ1-1; TRBD1 is a possible D gene (6 bases). The germline V and J ends were trimmed by 8 bases and 2 bases, with 15 bases remaining between them. From germline, CDR1 is MDHEN and CDR2 SYDVKM. The CDR3 is made up of 14 amino acids.

This chain links TRBV4-2 with TRBJ2-5; D is uncertain. TRBJ2-7 matches the DNA end more closely, so the J call is doubtful. This CDR3 has 15 amino acids. In germline, CDR1 is LGHNA, CDR2 YNFKEQ. The CDR3 is CASSQVESWDYEQYF. CDR3 in DNA: TGTGCCAGCAGCCAAGTGGAGAGCTGGGACTACGAGCAGTACTTC.

The chain employs TRBV7-8 and TRBJ2-1; TRBD2 matches 10 bases. The CDR3 extends over 17 amino acids. Losses at the gene ends were 0 bases for V and 1 base for J; bases not matched to a gene: 3. Germline values: CDR1 SGHVS, CDR2 FQNEAQ. This chain's CDR3 is CASSLAGTSASYNEQFF. CDR3 coding DNA: TGTGCCAGCAGCTTAGCGGGGACTAGCGCTTCCTACAATGAGCAGTTCTTC.

This clone showed up just a few times. J is TRBJ2-1 and V is TRBV2, with D perhaps assigned TRBD1 or TRBD2 (5 bases each). The CDR3 totals 12 residues. V lost 3 bases and J lost 8, with 8 bases in between. Germline V gene sequence: CDR1 SNHLY, CDR2 FYNNEI. In DNA form, the CDR3 reads TGTGCCAGCAGTGATCGGGGACATGAGCAGTTCTTC. Protein product: CASSDRGHEQFF.

This chain uses TRBV5-1 with TRBJ2-3; D possibly corresponds to TRBD1 (5 bases). V was trimmed by 8 bases and J by 0 bases, leaving 13 bases between them. CDR3 length: 14 amino acids. The germline V gene has CDR1 SGHRS and CDR2 YFSETQ. The CDR3 DNA reads TGCGCCAGTGGTGGTGGGGCTAGCACAGATACGCAGTATTTT. Translating gives CASGGGASTDTQYF. The full variable domain, in which reference TRBV5-1 and TRBJ2-3 provide the parts outside the CDR3, is KAGVTQTPRYLIKTRGQQVTLSCSPISGHRSVSWYQQTPGQGLQFLFEYFSETQRNKGNFPGRFSGRQFSNSRSEMNVSTLELGDSALYLCASGGGASTDTQYFGPGTRLTVL.

The DNA for the CDR3 is TGTGCCAGCAGTTCCTTTACAGGGTACGACACTGAAGCTTTCTTT. Its translation is CASSSFTGYDTEAFF. The J gene is TRBJ1-1, the V gene TRBV28; tentative D call: TRBD1 (6 bases). The CDR3 runs to 15 residues. Germline V gene sequence: CDR1 MDHEN, CDR2 SYDVKM. V gave up 4 bases and J gave up 3 bases, with 15 bases separating them.

The chain combines TRBV23-1 with TRBJ2-2; D is perhaps TRBD1 (7 bases). TRBV23-1 is flagged as an ORF with uncertain function. The CDR3 is 14 amino acids. V was trimmed by 1 base and J by 11 bases, leaving 14 bases between them. CDR3 in amino acids: CASSQWGQGGELFF. The CDR3 DNA reads as TGCGCCAGCAGTCAATGGGGCCAGGGGGGCGAGCTGTTTTTT.

This sequence joins TRBV28 and TRBJ1-6; D unclear. The CDR3 totals 14 residues. The V gene lost 5 bases and the J gene lost 0 bases, with 5 bases spanning the gap. Germline V CDR1 and CDR2: MDHEN, SYDVKM. The CDR3 nucleotides read TGTGCCAGCAGTCCTAGCTCCTATAATTCACCCCTCCACTTT. Translation gives CASSPSSYNSPLHF.

The V call is TRBV5-1, the J call TRBJ2-3; tentatively, D is TRBD2 (6 bases). Trimming stripped 3 bases from V and 0 bases from J, with 11 bases between. Germline-derived CDR1 and CDR2 are SGHRS and YFSETQ. The CDR3 consists of 15 residues. The CDR3 bases are TGCGCCAGCAGCTCGGGACTTTCTAGCACAGATACGCAGTATTTT. It is translated as CASSSGLSSTDTQYF.

The chain employs TRBV6-1 and TRBJ2-3; possibly TRBD1 for D (6 bases). Germline V gene data show CDR1 as MNHNS and CDR2 as SASEGT. V was cut by 4 bases and J by 4 bases, with 15 bases left in between. This CDR3 has 15 amino acids. This CDR3 reads CASSVLAGGADTQYF. CDR3 DNA sequence: TGTGCCAGCAGTGTGCTAGCTGGGGGCGCAGATACGCAGTATTTT.

The V gene is TRBV28, the J gene TRBJ2-6; D could derive from TRBD1 or TRBD2 (5 bases each). V lost 2 bases to trimming and J lost 4 bases, with 9 bases between them. The CDR3 runs to 15 residues. From germline, CDR1 is MDHEN and CDR2 SYDVKM. CDR3 DNA sequence: TGTGCCAGCAGTTTAACCGGGGCCGGGGCCAACGTCCTGACTTTC. As protein: CASSLTGAGANVLTF.

The V gene is TRBV5-1, the J gene TRBJ1-4; 7 nucleotides agree with TRBD1. Germline V gives CDR1 SGHRS, CDR2 YFSETQ. The CDR3 has 16 amino acids. The J segment lost 0 bases and the V segment lost 4 bases, leaving 6 bases of the junction unmatched. The CDR3 loop reads CASSRGQSTTNEKLFF. CDR3 DNA sequence: TGCGCCAGCAGCCGGGGACAGAGCACAACTAATGAAAAACTGTTTTTT.

This clone was detected only a few times. V gene TRBV7-9 combines with J gene TRBJ2-7; the D call may be TRBD1 or TRBD2 (5 bases each). CDR1 is SEHNR, CDR2 FQNEAQ, per germline (reference sequence). This CDR3 contains 12 residues. V gave up 4 bases and J gave up 6 bases, with 10 bases separating them. The CDR3 DNA reads as TGTGCCAGCAGCTGGGACGGATTCGAGCAGTACTTC. Translation gives CASSWDGFEQYF.

This chain links TRBV28 with TRBJ2-1, with 8 bases fitting TRBD2. Unmatched junction bases numbered 12, after V lost 2 bases and J lost 9 bases. The V gene's germline CDR1 is MDHEN and CDR2 SYDVKM. The CDR3 extends over 16 amino acids. The CDR3 region is CASSLGGLAGLGEQFF. The DNA for the CDR3 is TGTGCCAGCAGTTTAGGGGGGCTAGCGGGCCTTGGTGAGCAGTTCTTC.